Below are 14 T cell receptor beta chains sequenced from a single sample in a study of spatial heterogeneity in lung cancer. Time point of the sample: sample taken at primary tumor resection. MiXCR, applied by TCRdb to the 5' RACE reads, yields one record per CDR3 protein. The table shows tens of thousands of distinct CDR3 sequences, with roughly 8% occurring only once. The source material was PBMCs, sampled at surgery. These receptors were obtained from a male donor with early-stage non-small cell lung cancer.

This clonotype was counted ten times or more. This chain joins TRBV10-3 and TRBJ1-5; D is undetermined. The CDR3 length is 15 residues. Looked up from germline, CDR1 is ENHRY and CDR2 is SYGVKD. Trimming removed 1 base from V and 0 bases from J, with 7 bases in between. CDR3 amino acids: CAISEFGDSNQPQHF. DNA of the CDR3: TGTGCCATCAGTGAGTTTGGGGATAGCAATCAGCCCCAGCATTTT.

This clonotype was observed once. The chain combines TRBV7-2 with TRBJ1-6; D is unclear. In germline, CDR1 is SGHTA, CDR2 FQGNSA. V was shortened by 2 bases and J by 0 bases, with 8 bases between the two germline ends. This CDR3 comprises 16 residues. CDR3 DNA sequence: TGTGCCAGCAGCTTATCACCGGGCTCCTATAATTCACCCCTCCACTTT. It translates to CASSLSPGSYNSPLHF. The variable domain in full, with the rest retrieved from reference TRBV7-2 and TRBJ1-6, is GAGVSQSPSNKVTEKGKDVELRCDPISGHTALYWYRQSLGQGLEFLIYFQGNSAPDKSGLPSDRFSAERTGGSVSTLTIQRTQQEDSAVYLCASSLSPGSYNSPLHFGNGTRLTVT.

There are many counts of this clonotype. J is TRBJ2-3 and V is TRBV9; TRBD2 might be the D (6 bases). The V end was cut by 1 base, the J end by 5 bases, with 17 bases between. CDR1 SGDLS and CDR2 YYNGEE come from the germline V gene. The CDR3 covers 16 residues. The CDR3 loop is CASSVRASAIVDTQYF. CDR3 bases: TGTGCCAGCAGCGTACGGGCTAGCGCGATTGTAGATACGCAGTATTTT. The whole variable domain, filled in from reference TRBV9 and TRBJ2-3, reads DSGVTQTPKHLITATGQRVTLRCSPRSGDLSVYWYQQSLDQGLQFLIQYYNGEERAKGNILERFSAQQFPDLHSELNLSSLELGDSALYFCASSVRASAIVDTQYFGPGTRLTVL.

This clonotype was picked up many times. CDR3: CASSVSLTGELFF. The CDR3 DNA reads as TGTGCCAGCAGCGTTTCCCTAACCGGGGAGCTGTTTTTT. V gene TRBV9 combines with J gene TRBJ2-2; no definite D call. The CDR3 consists of 13 residues. V lost 2 bases to trimming and J lost 5 bases, with 7 bases between them. Germline CDR1 SGDLS, CDR2 YYNGEE.

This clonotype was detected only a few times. The CDR3 here is CASSLAGSRGGTQYF. CDR3 DNA sequence: TGTGCCAGCAGCTTGGCGGGAAGCCGGGGTGGGACCCAGTACTTC. V gene TRBV5-5 combines with J gene TRBJ2-5, with TRBD2 as a possible D gene (5 bases). Trimming shortened V by 0 bases and J by 7 bases, and 16 bases separated the two germline ends. The CDR3 is 15 residues long. The germline V gene has CDR1 SGHKS and CDR2 YYEKEE (reference sequence).

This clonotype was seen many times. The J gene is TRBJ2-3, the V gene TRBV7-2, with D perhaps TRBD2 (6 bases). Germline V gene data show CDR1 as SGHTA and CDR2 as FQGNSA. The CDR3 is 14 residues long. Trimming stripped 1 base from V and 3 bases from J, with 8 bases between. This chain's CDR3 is CASSLVGGTDTQYF. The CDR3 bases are TGTGCCAGCAGCTTAGTCGGGGGTACAGATACGCAGTATTTT.

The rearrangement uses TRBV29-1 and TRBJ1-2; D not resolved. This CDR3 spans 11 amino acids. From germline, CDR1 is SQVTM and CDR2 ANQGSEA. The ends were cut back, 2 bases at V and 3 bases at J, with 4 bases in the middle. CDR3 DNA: TGCAGCGTTGAATCCTACTATGGCTACACCTTC. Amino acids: CSVESYYGYTF. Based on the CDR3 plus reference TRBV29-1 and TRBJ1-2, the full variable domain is SAVISQKPSRDICQRGTSLTIQCQVDSQVTMMFWYRQQPGQSLTLIATANQGSEATYESGFVIDKFPISRPNLTFSTLTVSNMSPEDSSIYLCSVESYYGYTFGSGTRLTVV.

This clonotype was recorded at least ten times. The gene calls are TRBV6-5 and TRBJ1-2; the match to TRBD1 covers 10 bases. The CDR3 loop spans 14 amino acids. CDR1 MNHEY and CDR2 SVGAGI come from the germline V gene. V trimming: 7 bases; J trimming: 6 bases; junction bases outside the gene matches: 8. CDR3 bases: TGTGCCAGCAAGGCTGACAGGGGGCGGGATGGCTACACCTTC. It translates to CASKADRGRDGYTF.

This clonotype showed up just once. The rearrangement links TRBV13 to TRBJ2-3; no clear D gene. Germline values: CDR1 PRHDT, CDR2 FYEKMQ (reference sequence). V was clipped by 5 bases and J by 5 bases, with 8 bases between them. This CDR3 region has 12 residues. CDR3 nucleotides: TGTGCCAGCAGCCTGGGATTAGATACGCAGTATTTT. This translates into CASSLGLDTQYF.

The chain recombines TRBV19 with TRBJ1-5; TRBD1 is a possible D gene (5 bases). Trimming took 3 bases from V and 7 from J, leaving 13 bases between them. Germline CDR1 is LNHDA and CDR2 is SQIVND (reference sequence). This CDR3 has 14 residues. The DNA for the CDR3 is TGTGCCAGTAGTATGGGAACAGGTCCGCAGCCCCAGCATTTT. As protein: CASSMGTGPQPQHF. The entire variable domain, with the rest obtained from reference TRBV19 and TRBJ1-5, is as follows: DGGITQSPKYLFRKEGQNVTLSCEQNLNHDAMYWYRQDPGQGLRLIYYSQIVNDFQKGDIAEGYSVSREKKESFPLTVTSAQKNPTAFYLCASSMGTGPQPQHFGDGTRLSIL.

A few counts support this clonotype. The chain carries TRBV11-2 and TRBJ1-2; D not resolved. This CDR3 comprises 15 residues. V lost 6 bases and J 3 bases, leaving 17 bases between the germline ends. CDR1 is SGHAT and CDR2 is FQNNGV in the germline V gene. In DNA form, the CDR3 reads TGTGCCAGCAGTCGAATCGGACCGAGCTACTATGGCTACACCTTC. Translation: CASSRIGPSYYGYTF.

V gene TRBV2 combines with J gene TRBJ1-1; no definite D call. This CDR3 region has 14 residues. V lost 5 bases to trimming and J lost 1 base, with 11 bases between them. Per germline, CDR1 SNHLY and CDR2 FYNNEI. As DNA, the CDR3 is TGTGCCAGCAGTACTCTCCTTACGAACACTGAAGCTTTCTTT. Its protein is CASSTLLTNTEAFF.

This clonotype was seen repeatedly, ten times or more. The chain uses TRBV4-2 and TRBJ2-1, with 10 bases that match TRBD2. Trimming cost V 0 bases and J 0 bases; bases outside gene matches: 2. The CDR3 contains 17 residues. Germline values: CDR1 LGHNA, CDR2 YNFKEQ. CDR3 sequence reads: CASSQEASGSSYNEQFF. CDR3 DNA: TGTGCCAGCAGCCAAGAGGCTAGCGGGAGCTCCTACAATGAGCAGTTCTTC.

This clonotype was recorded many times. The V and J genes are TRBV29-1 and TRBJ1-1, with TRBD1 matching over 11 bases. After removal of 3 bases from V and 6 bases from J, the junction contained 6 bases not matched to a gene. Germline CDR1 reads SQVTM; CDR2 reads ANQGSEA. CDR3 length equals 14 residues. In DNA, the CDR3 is TGCAGCGTTGAGCGGACAGGGGGCGCTTCTGAAGCTTTCTTT. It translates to CSVERTGGASEAFF.